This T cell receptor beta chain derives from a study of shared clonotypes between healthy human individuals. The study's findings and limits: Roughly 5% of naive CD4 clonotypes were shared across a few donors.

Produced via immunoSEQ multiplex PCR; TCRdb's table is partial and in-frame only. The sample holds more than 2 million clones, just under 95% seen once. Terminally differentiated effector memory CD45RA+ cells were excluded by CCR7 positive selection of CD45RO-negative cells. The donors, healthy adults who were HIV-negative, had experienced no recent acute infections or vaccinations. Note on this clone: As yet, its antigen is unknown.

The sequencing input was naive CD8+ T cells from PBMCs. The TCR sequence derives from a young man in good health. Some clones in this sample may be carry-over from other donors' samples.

In DNA form, the CDR3 reads TGTGCCAGCATAGAAGACAGGGGGCCTGGAAACACCATATATTTT. Translating gives CASIEDRGPGNTIYF. This rearrangement joins TRBV28 to TRBJ1-3; 10 positions match TRBD1. Germline CDR1 is MDHEN and CDR2 is SYDVKM. The CDR3 covers 15 residues. The trim removed 7 bases at V and 2 bases at J, leaving 5 bases unmatched.